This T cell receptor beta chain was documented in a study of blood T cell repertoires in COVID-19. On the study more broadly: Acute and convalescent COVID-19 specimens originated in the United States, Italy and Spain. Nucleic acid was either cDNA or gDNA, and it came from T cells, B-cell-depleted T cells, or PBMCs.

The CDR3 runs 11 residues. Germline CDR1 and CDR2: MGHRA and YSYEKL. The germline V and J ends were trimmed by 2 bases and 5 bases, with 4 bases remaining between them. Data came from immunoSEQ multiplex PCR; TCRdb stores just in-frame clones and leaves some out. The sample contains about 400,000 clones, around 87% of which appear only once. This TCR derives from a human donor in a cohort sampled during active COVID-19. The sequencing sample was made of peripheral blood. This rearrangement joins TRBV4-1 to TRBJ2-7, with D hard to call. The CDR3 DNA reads TGCGCCAGCAGCCAAACGGACGAGCAGTACTTC. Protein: CASSQTDEQYF.